This T cell receptor beta chain was sequenced in a study of radiation and T cells in renal cell carcinoma. Here immunoSEQ multiplex PCR was the method, and the copy in TCRdb shows in-frame clones only, minus some. The table has approximately 16,000 clones, 58% seen once. As for treatment: treatment-naive control, cytoreductive nephrectomy. This specimen consisted of tumor tissue, obtained from a patient whose treatment was nephrectomy without radiotherapy. The receptor comes from a middle-aged man with renal cell carcinoma.

The CDR3 nucleotides are TGTGCCAGCAGCTTAGCTGTTCCCGGACAGGGGTATTCACCCCTCCACTTT. Its translation is CASSLAVPGQGYSPLHF. J is TRBJ1-6 and V is TRBV11-2, with TRBD1 identical over 9 bases. The CDR3 is 17 amino acids. J gave up 8 bases and V 1 base, and 9 bases lay outside the gene matches. Germline values: CDR1 SGHAT, CDR2 FQNNGV. Drawing the rest from reference TRBV11-2 and TRBJ1-6, the complete variable domain is EAGVAQSPRYKIIEKRQSVAFWCNPISGHATLYWYQQILGQGPKLLIQFQNNGVVDDSQLPKDRFSAERLKGVDSTLKIQPAKLEDSAVYLCASSLAVPGQGYSPLHFGNGTRLTVT.